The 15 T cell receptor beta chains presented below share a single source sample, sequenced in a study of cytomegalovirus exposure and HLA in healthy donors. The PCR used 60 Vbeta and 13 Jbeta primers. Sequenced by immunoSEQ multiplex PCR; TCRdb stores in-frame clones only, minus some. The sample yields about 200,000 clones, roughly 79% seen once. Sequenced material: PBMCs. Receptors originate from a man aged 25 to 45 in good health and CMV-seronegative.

CDR3 residues: CASSPGQGNYEQYF. CDR3 nucleotides: TGTGCCAGCAGCCCGGGACAGGGTAACTACGAGCAGTACTTC. This chain uses TRBV7-8 with TRBJ2-7, with TRBD1 identical over 9 bases. The CDR3 has 14 residues. Germline CDR1 and CDR2: SGHVS and FQNEAQ. Trimming removed 5 bases from V and 3 bases from J; junction bases left unmatched: 5.

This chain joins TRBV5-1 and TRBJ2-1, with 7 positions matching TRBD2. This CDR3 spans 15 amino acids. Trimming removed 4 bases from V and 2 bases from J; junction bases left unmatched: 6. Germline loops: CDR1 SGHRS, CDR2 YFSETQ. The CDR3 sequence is CASSAQAGAYNEQFF. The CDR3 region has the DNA TGCGCCAGCAGCGCGCAGGCGGGAGCCTACAATGAGCAGTTCTTC.

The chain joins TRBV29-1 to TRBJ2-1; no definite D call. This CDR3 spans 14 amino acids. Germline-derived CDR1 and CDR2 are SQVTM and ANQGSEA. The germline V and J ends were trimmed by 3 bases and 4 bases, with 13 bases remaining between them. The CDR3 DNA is TGCAGCGTTGACGTGGCAGTACGTTACAATGAGCAGTTCTTC. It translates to CSVDVAVRYNEQFF.

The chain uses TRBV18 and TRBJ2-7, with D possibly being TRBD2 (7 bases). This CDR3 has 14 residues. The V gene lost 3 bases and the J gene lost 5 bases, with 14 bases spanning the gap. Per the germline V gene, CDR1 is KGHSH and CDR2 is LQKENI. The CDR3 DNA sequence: TGTGCCAGCTCACCCAAGGGGGGGGCAAACGAGCAGTACTTC. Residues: CASSPKGGANEQYF. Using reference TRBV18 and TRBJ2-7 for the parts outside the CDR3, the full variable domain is NAGVMQNPRHLVRRRGQEARLRCSPMKGHSHVYWYRQLPEEGLKFMVYLQKENIIDESGMPKERFSAEFPKEGPSILRIQQVVRGDSAAYFCASSPKGGANEQYFGPGTRLTVT.

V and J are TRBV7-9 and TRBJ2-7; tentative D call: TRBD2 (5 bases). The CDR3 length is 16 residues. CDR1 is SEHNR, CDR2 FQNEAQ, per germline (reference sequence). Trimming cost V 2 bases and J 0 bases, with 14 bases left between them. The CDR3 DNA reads TGTGCCAGCAGCTTATCTTACGGACTCACCTCCTACGAGCAGTACTTC. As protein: CASSLSYGLTSYEQYF.

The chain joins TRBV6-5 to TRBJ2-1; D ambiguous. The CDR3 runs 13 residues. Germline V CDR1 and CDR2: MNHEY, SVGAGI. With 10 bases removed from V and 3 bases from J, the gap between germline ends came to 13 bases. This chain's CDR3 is CATTLTGYNEQFF. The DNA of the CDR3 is TGTGCCACCACTCTGACTGGCTACAATGAGCAGTTCTTC.

The CDR3 spells CASSDRWANTEAFF. The DNA of the CDR3 is TGTGCCAGCAGTGATCGTTGGGCGAACACTGAAGCTTTCTTT. The chain joins TRBV2 to TRBJ1-1; no definite D call. V shed 3 bases and J shed 1 base, with 9 bases lying between them. The CDR3 covers 14 residues. Germline CDR1 SNHLY, CDR2 FYNNEI.

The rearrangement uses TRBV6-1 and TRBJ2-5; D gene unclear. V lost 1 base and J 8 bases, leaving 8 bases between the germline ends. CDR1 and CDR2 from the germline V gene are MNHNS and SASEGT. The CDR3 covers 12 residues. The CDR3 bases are TGTGCCAGCAGTGAAGGCACTCTTACCCAGTACTTC. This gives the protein CASSEGTLTQYF.

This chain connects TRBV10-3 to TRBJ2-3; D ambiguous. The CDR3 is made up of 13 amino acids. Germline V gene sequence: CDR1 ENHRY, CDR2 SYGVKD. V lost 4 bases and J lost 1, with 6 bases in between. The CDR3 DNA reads TGTGCCATCAGTGCCCCCGGCACAGATACGCAGTATTTT. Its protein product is CAISAPGTDTQYF.

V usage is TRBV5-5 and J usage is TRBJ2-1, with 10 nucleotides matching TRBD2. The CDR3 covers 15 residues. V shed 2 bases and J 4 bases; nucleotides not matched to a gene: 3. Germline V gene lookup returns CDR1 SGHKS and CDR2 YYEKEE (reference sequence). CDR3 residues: CASSLAGGRYNEQFF. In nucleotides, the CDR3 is TGTGCCAGCAGCTTAGCGGGAGGGCGATACAATGAGCAGTTCTTC.

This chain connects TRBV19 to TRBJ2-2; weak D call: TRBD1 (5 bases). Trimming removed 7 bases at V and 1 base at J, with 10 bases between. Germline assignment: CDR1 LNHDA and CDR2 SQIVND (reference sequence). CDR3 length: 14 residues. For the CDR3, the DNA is TGTGCCAGTACCGACACAGGGAACACCGGGGAGCTGTTTTTT. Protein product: CASTDTGNTGELFF.

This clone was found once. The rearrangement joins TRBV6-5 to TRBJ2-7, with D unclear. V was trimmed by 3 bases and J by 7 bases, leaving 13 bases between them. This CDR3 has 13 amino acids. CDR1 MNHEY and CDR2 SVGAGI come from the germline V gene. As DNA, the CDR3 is TGTGCCAGCAGTTATTTGCGTGGTCGTGAGCAGTACTTC. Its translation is CASSYLRGREQYF.

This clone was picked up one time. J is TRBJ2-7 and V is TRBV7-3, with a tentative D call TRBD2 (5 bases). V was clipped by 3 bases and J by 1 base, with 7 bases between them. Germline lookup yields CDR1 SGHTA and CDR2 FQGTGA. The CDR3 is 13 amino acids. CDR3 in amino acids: CASSLTTSYEQYF. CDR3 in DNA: TGTGCCAGCAGCTTGACTACGTCCTACGAGCAGTACTTC.

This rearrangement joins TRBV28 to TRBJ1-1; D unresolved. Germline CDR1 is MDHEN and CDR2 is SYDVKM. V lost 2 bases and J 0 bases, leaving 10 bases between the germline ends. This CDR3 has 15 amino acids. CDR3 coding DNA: TGTGCCAGCAGTTTAGGCGAGGTCCTGAACACTGAAGCTTTCTTT. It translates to CASSLGEVLNTEAFF.

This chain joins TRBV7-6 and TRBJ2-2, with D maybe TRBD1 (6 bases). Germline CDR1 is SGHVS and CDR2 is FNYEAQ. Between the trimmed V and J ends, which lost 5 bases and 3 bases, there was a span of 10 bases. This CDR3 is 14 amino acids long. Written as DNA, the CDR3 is TGTGCCAGCAGCCATTGGACAGACACCGGGGAGCTGTTTTTT. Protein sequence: CASSHWTDTGELFF.